This T cell receptor (beta chain) was identified during a study of T cell responses to AZD1222 COVID-19 vaccine. Study results and limitations: Close to half of spike-specific TCRs reportedly recognize unmutated variant regions. Among vaccine-associated CD4 TCRs, coverage spanned spike, with dominance at 160-218 and 743-854. White British ancestry dominated among donors, who included more females, and clonal diversity was possibly underestimated.

For this clone: Its antigen is as yet unknown.

Trimming took 4 bases from V and 4 from J, leaving 14 bases between them. Per the germline V gene, CDR1 is SQVTM and CDR2 is ANQGSEA. The CDR3 is 13 residues long. Analyses pooled second doses at about 4 or about 12 weeks. Libraries were prepared by immunoSEQ multiplex PCR; TCRdb keeps only in-frame clonotypes and omits some of them. The sample includes some 190,000 clones, approximately 91% of them seen just once. The sequence came from an adult who received the AZD1222 COVID-19 vaccine. This sample comprised peripheral blood, obtained 28 days after the second AZD1222 dose. The V gene is TRBV29-1, the J gene TRBJ2-7, with D perhaps TRBD1 (6 bases). The CDR3 DNA reads TGCAGCGTTGGGGCAGGGGTTATATACGAGCAGTACTTC. Encoded protein: CSVGAGVIYEQYF.